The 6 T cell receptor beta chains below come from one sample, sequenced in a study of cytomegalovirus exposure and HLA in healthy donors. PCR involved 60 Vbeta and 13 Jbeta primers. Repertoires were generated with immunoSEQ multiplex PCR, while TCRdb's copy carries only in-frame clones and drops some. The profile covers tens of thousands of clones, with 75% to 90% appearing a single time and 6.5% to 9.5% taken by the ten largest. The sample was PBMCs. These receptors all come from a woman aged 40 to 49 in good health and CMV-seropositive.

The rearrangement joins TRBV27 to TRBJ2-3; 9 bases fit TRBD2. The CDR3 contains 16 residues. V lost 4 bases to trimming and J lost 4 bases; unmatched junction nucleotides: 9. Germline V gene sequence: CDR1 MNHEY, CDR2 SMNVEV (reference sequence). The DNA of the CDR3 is TGTGCCAGCAGTTACCTAGCGGGATGGATGTCAGATACGCAGTATTTT. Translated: CASSYLAGWMSDTQYF.

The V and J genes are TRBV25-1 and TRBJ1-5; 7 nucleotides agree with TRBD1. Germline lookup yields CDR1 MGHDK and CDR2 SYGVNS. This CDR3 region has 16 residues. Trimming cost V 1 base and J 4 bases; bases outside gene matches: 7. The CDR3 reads CASSESGRGSNQPQHF. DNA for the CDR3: TGTGCCAGCAGTGAATCCGGCAGGGGGTCGAATCAGCCCCAGCATTTT. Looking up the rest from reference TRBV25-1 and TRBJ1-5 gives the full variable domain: EADIYQTPRYLVIGTGKKITLECSQTMGHDKMYWYQQDPGMELHLIHYSYGVNSTEKGDLSSESTVSRIRTEHFPLTLESARPSHTSQYLCASSESGRGSNQPQHFGDGTRLSIL.

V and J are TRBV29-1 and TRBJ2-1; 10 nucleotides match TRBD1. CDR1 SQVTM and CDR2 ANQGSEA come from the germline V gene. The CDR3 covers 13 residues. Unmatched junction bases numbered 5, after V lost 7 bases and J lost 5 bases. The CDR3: CSGDRGQHNEQFF. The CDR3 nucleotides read TGCAGCGGCGACAGGGGGCAACACAATGAGCAGTTCTTC.

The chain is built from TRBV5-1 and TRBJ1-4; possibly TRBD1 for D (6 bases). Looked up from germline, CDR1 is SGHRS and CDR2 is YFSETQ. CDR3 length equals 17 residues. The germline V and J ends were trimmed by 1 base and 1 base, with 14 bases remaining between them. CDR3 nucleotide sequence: TGCGCCAGCAGCTTGAACCCCCAGACAGGAACTAATGAAAAACTGTTTTTT. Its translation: CASSLNPQTGTNEKLFF.

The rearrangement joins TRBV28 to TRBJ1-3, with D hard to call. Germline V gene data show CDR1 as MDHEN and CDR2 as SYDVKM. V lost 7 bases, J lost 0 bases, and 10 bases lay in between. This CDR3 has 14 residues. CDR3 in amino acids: CASNTGNSGNTIYF. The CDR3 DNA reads TGTGCCAGCAATACGGGAAACTCTGGAAACACCATATATTTT.

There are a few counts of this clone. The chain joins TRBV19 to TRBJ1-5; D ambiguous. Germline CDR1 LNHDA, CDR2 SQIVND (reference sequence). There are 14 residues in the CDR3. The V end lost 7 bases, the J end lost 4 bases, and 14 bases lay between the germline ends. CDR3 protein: CASTGLFSNQPQHF. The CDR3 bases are TGTGCCAGTACAGGCTTGTTTAGTAATCAGCCCCAGCATTTT.